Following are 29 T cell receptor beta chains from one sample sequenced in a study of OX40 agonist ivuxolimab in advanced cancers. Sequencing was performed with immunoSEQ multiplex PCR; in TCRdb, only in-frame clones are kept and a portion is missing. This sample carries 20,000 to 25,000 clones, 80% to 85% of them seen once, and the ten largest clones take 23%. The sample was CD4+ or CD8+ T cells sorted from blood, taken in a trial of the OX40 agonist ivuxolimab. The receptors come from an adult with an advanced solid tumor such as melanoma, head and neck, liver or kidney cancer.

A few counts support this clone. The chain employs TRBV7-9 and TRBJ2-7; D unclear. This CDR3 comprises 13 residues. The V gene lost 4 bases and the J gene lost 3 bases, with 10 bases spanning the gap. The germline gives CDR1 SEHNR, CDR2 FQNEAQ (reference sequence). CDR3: CASSSGSLYEQYF. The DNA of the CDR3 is TGTGCCAGCAGCTCAGGATCGCTCTACGAGCAGTACTTC.

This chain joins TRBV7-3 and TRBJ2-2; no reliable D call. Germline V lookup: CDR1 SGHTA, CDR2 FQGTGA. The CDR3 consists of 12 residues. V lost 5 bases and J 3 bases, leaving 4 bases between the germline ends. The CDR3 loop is CASSGDTGELFF. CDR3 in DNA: TGTGCCAGCAGCGGGGACACCGGGGAGCTGTTTTTT. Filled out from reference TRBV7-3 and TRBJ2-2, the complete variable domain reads GAGVSQTPSNKVTEKGKYVELRCDPISGHTALYWYRQSLGQGPEFLIYFQGTGAADDSGLPNDRFFAVRPEGSVSTLKIQRTERGDSAVYLCASSGDTGELFFGEGSRLTVL.

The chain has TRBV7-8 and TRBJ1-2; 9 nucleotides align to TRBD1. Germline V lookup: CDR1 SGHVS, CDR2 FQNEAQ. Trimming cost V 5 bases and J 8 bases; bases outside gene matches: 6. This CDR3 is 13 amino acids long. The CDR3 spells CASSTGQGNGYTF. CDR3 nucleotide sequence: TGTGCCAGCAGCACAGGACAGGGGAACGGCTACACCTTC.

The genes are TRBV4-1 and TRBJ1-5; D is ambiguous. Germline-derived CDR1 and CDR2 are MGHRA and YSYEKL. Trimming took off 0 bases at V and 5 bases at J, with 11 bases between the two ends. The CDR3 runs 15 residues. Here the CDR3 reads CASSQDGVEDQPQHF. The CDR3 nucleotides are TGCGCCAGCAGCCAAGATGGTGTAGAGGATCAGCCCCAGCATTTT.

CDR3 amino acids: CASSPLRGNQPQHF. DNA for the CDR3: TGTGCCAGCAGTCCCCTACGGGGGAATCAGCCCCAGCATTTT. The chain couples TRBV27 to TRBJ1-5; D is possibly TRBD1 (5 bases). V dropped 5 bases and J dropped 4 bases, with 12 bases sitting between them. Looked up from germline, CDR1 is MNHEY and CDR2 is SMNVEV (reference sequence). The CDR3 is made up of 14 amino acids.

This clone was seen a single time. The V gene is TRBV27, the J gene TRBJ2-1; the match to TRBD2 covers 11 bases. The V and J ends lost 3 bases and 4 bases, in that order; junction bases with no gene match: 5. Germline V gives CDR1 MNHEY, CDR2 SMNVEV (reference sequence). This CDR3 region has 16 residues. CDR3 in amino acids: CASSLLAGGRYNEQFF. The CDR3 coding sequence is TGTGCCAGCAGTTTGCTAGCGGGAGGCAGATACAATGAGCAGTTCTTC.

CDR3 nucleotide sequence: TGTGCCATCCCTAGAGGGAGGGGGCGGACAGATACGCAGTATTTT. Amino acids: CAIPRGRGRTDTQYF. J is TRBJ2-3 and V is TRBV10-3; either TRBD1 or TRBD2 may fit D (7 bases each). Germline CDR1 and CDR2: ENHRY and SYGVKD. The CDR3 has 15 amino acids. V was shortened by 8 bases and J by 3 bases, with 18 bases between the two germline ends.

CDR3 bases: TGTGCCAGCGGCGGGACAATTCTGATCACTGAAGCTTTCTTT. The encoded protein is CASGGTILITEAFF. The chain joins TRBV6-1 to TRBJ1-1; perhaps TRBD1 as D (6 bases). The CDR3 contains 14 residues. Germline assignment: CDR1 MNHNS and CDR2 SASEGT. The V end lost 8 bases, the J end lost 4 bases, and 17 bases lay between the germline ends.

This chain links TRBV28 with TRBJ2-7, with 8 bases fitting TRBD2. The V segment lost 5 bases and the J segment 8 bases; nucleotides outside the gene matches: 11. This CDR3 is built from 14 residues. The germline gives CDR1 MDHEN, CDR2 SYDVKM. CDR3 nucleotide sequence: TGTGCCAGCAGTGTTCTAGCGGGCTACGATAAGCAGTACTTC. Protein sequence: CASSVLAGYDKQYF.

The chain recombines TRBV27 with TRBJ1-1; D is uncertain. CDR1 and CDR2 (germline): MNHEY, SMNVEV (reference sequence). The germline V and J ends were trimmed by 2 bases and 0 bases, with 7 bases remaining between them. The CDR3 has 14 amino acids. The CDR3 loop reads CASSLAVMNTEAFF. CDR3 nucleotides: TGTGCCAGCAGTTTAGCAGTCATGAACACTGAAGCTTTCTTT.

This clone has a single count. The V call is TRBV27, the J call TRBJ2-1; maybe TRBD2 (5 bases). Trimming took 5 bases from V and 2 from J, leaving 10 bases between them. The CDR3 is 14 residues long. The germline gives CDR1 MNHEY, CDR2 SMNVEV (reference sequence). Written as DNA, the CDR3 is TGTGCCAGCAGTAGACCCGGGGCCTACAATGAGCAGTTCTTC. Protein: CASSRPGAYNEQFF.

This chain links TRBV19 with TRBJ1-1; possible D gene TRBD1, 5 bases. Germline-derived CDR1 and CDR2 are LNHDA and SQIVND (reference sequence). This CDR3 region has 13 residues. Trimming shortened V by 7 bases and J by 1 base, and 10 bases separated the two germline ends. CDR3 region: CASNYRQNTEAFF. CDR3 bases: TGTGCCAGTAATTACAGGCAGAACACTGAAGCTTTCTTT.

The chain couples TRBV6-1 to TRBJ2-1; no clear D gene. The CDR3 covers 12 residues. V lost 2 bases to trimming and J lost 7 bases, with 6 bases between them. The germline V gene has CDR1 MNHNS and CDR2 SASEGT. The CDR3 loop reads CASSELGNEQFF. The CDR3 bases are TGTGCCAGCAGTGAATTGGGGAATGAGCAGTTCTTC.

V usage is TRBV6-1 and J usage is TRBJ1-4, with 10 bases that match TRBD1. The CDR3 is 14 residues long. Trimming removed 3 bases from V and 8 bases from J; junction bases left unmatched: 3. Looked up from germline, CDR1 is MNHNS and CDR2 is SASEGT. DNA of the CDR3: TGTGCCAGCAGTGACGGGACAGGGGTGGAAAAACTGTTTTTT. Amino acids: CASSDGTGVEKLFF.

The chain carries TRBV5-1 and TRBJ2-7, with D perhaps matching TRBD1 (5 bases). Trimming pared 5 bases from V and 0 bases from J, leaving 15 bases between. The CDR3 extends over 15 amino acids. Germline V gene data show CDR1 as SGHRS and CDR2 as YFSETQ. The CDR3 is CASREPMGRSYEQYF. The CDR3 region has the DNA TGCGCCAGCAGGGAACCCATGGGGCGCTCCTACGAGCAGTACTTC.

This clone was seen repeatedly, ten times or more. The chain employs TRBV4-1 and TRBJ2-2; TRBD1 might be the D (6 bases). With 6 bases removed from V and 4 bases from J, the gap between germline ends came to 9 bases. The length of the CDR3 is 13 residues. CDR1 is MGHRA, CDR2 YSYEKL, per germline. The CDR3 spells CASRLQGTGELFF. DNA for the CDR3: TGCGCCAGCAGGCTACAGGGCACCGGGGAGCTGTTTTTT.

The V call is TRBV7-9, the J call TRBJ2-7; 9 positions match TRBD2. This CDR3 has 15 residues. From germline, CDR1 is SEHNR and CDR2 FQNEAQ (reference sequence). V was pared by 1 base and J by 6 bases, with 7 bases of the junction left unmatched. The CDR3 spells CASSLELAGAREQYF. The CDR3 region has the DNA TGTGCCAGCAGCTTAGAATTAGCGGGGGCCCGCGAGCAGTACTTC.

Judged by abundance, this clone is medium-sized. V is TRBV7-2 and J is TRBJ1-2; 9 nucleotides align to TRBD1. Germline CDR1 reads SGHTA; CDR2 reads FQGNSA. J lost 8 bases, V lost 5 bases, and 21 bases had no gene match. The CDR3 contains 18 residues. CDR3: CASSRTQGASVSGTGYTF. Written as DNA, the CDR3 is TGTGCCAGCAGCCGGACACAGGGGGCGTCGGTTTCTGGAACGGGCTACACCTTC.

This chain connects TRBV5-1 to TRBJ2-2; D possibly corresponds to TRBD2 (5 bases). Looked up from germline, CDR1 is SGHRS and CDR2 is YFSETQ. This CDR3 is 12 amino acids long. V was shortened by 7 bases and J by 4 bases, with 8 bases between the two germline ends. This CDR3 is CASLASTGELFF. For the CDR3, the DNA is TGCGCCAGCCTAGCTTCCACCGGGGAGCTGTTTTTT.

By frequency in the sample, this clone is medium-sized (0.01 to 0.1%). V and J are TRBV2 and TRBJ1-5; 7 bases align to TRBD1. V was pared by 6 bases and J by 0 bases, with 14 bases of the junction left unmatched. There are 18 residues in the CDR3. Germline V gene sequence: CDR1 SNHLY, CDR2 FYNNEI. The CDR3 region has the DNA TGTGCCAGCAGCGATAGAAGACAGGGATTTAATAGCAATCAGCCCCAGCATTTT. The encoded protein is CASSDRRQGFNSNQPQHF.

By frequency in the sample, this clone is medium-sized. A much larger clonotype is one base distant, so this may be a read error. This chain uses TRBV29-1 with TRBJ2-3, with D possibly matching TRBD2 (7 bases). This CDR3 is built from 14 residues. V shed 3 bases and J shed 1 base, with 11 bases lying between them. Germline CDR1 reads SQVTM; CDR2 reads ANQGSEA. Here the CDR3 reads CSVEGGGGTDTQYF. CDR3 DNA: TGCAGCGTTGAGGGGGGGGGCGGCACAGATACGCAGTATTTT.

CDR3 region: CASSLPGLAGDEQFF. The DNA for the CDR3 is TGTGCCAGCAGTTTACCGGGACTAGCGGGAGATGAGCAGTTCTTC. The chain carries TRBV27 and TRBJ2-1; 14 bases align to TRBD2. With V trimmed by 2 bases and J by 8 bases, 2 bases remained unmatched. The CDR3 has 15 residues. Germline assignment: CDR1 MNHEY and CDR2 SMNVEV (reference sequence).

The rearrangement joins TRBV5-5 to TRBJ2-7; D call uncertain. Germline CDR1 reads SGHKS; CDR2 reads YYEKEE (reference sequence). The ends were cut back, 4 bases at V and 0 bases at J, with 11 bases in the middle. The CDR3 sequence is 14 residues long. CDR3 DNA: TGTGCCAGCAGCGCCCAGGTTGCCTCCTACGAGCAGTACTTC. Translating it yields CASSAQVASYEQYF.

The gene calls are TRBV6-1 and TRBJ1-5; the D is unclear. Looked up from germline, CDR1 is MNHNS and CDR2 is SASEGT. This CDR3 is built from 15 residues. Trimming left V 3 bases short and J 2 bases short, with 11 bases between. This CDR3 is CASSDSWFGNQPQHF. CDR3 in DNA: TGTGCCAGCAGTGATTCTTGGTTTGGCAATCAGCCCCAGCATTTT.

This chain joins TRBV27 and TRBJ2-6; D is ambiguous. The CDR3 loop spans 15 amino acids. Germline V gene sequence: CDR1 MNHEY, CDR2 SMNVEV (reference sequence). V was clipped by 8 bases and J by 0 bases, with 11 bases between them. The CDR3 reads CASAAFSSGANVLTF. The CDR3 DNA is TGTGCCAGCGCTGCTTTTAGCTCTGGGGCCAACGTCCTGACTTTC.

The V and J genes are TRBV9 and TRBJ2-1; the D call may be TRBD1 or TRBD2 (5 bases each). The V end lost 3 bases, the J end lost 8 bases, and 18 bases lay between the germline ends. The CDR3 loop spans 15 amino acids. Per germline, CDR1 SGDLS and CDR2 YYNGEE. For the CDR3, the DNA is TGTGCCAGCAGCGCAGGGACGGGCCTTGTGCATGAGCAGTTCTTC. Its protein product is CASSAGTGLVHEQFF.

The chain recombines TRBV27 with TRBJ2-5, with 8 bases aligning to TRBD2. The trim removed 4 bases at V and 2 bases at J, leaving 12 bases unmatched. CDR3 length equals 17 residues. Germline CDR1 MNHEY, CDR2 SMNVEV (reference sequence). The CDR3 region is CASSSTITSGLQETQYF. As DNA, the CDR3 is TGTGCCAGCAGTTCCACAATTACTAGCGGACTACAAGAGACCCAGTACTTC.

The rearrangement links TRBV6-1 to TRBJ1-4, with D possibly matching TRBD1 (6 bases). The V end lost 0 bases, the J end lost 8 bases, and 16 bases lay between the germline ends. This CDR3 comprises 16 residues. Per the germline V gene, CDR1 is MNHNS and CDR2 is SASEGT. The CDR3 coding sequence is TGTGCCAGCAGTGAAGCAATCGGGGGGCCCATAGAAAAACTGTTTTTT. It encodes CASSEAIGGPIEKLFF.

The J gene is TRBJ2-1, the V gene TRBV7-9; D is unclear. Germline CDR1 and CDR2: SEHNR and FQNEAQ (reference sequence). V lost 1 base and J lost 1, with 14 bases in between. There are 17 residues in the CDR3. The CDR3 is CASSLGNSGLSYNEQFF. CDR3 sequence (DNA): TGTGCCAGCAGCTTAGGTAACAGTGGGCTATCCTACAATGAGCAGTTCTTC.